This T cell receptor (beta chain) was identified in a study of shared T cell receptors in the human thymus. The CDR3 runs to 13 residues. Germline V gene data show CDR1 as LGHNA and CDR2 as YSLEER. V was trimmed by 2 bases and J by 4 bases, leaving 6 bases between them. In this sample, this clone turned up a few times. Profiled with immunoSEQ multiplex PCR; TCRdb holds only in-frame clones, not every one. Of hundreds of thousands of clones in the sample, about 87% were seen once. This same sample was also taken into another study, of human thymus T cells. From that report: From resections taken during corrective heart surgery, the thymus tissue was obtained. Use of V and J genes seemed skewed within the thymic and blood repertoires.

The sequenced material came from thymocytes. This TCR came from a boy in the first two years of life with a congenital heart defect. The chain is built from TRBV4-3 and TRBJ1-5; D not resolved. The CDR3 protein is CASSQQANQPQHF. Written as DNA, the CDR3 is TGCGCCAGCAGCCAACAGGCTAATCAGCCCCAGCATTTT.